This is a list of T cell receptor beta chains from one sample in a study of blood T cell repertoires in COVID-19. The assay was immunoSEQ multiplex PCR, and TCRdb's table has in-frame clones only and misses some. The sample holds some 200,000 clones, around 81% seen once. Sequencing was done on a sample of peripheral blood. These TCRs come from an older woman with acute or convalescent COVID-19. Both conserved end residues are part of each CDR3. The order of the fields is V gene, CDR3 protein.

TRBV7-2,CASSNLAGAYNEQFF
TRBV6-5,CASRKDSSYGYTF
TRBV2,CASSEATRFLGGDEQYF
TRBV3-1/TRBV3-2,CASSQGLRNNQPQHF
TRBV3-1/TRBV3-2,CASRNGQTGLSGYTF
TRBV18,CASSPSGNTEAFF
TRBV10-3,CAISESALASNEQFF
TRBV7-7,CASSLGRGSSGTEAFF
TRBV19,CASIAQANSNQPQHF
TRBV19,CASSISIQKSTDTEAFF
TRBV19,CASTDSVRNYGYTF
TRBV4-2,CASSLRGGSDYGYTF
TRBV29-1,CSGLTGGGRGGYTF
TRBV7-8,CASSLYGELFF
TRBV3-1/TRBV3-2,CASSPRGQTNEKLFF
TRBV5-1,CASSADRVVAFF
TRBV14,CASSQRALMNSPLHF
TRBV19,CASSIFRGSDQPQHF
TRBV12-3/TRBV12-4,CASSSREAGRAFF
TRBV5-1,CASSWAVGATNEKLFF
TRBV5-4,CASSSSGRTGNTIYF
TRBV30,CAWSPSLRGTGELFF
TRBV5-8,CASSLRGNTEAFF
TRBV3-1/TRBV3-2,CASSLDGNNSPLHF
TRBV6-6,CASSYGGGAGGELFF
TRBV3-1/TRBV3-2,CASSQVSPREEGYTF
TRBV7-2,CASSLARGQSYEQYF
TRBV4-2,CASSSGTTSYNSPLHF
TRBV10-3,CAISGGTGNTIYF
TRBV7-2,CASSSRGTGVIYGYTF
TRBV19,CASSKTSYEQYF
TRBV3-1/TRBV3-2,CASSQDWRATYGYTF
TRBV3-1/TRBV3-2,CASSQDPGGNDEQFF